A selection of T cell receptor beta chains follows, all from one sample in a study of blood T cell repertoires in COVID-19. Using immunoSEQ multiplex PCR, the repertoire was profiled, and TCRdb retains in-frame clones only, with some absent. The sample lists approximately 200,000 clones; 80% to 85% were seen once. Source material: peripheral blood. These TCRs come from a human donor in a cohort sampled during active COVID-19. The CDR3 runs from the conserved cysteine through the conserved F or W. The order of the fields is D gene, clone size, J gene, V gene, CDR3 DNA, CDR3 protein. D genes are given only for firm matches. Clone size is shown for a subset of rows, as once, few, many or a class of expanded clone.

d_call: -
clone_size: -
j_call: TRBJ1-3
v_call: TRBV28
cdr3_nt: TGTGCCAGCAGGTCCATAGGGGCTGGAAACACCATATATTTT
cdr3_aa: CASRSIGAGNTIYF

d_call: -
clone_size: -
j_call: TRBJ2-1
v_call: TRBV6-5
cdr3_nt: TGTGCCAGCAGTTGGAGGGACTCCTACAATGAGCAGTTCTTC
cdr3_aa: CASSWRDSYNEQFF

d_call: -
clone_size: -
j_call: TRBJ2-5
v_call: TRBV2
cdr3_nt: TGTGCCAGCGGAGGAGTGGTTGGCCAAGAGACCCAGTACTTC
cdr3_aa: CASGGVVGQETQYF

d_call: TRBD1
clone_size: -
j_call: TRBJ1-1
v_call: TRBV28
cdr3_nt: TGTGCCAGCAGTTTTGGTAGGGGGCGATGGAACACTGAAGCTTTCTTT
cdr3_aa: CASSFGRGRWNTEAFF

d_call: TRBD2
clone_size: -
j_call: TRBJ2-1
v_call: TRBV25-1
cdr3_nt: TGTGCCAGCAGTGGACTAGCGGAACACTCCTACAATGAGCAGTTCTTC
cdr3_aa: CASSGLAEHSYNEQFF

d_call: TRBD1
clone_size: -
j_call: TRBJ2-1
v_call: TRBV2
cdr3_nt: TGTGCCAGCAGGAAGGACAGGGGACCATACAATGAGCAGTTCTTC
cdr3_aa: CASRKDRGPYNEQFF

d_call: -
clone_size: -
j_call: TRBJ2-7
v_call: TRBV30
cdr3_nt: TGTGCCTGGAGGCCTAGGGGGAGGGGATACGAGCAGTACTTC
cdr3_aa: CAWRPRGRGYEQYF

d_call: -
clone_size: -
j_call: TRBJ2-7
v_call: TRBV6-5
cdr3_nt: TGTGCCAGCACCGAATGGGGTACAGGACCCTACGAGCAGTACTTC
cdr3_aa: CASTEWGTGPYEQYF

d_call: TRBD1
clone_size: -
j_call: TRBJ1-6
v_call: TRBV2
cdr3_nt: TGTGCCAGCAGTGGAGACAGGGGTAGGCCGAGCTCCTATAATTCACCCCTCCACTTT
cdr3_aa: CASSGDRGRPSSYNSPLHF

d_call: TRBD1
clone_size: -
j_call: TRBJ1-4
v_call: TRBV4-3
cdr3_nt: TGCGCCAGCAGCCCGGAGGGACAGGGGCACGAAAAACTGTTTTTT
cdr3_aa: CASSPEGQGHEKLFF

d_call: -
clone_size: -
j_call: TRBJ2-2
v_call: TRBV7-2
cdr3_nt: TGTGCCAGCAGCTTAGCGGGAGTTACCACCGGGGAGCTGTTTTTT
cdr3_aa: CASSLAGVTTGELFF

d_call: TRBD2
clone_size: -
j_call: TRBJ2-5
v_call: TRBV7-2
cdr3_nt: TGTGCCAGCAGCCTGGGACTAGCGGGTCCACAAGAGACCCAGTACTTC
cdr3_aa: CASSLGLAGPQETQYF

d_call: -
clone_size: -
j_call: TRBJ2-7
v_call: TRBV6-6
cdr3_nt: TGTGCCGGATCACCCACTAGGGACTCCTACGAGCAGTACTTC
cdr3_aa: CAGSPTRDSYEQYF

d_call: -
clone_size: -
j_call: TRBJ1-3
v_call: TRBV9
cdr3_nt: TGTGCCAGCAGCGTAGGCGGTAATGGCGCTGGAAACACCATATATTTT
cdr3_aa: CASSVGGNGAGNTIYF

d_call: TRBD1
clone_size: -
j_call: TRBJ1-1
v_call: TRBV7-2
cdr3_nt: TGTGCCACCTCGGGACAGGGGATCACTGAAGCTTTCTTT
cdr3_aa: CATSGQGITEAFF

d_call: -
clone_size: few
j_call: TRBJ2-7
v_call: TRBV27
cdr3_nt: TGTGCCAGCTCCTCAAGTTTAGGAGCGCGGATCTACGAGCAGTACTTC
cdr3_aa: CASSSSLGARIYEQYF

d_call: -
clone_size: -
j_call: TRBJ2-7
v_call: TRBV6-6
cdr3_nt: TGTGCCAGCAGTTACAGTATAGGGGCCGAGCAGTACTTC
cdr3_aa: CASSYSIGAEQYF

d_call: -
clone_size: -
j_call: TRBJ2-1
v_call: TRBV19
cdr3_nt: TGTGCCAGTAGTCCCCTCCAGCGGCACAATGAGCAGTTCTTC
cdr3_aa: CASSPLQRHNEQFF

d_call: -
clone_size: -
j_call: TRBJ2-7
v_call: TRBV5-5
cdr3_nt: TGTGCCAGCAGCTTGTCTCAGAACCCCTACGAGCAGTACTTC
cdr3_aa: CASSLSQNPYEQYF

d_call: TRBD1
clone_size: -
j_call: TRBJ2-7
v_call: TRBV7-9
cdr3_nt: TGTGCCAGCAGCTTCCCCCCCGGGACAGGGATCTACGAGCAGTACTTC
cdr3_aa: CASSFPPGTGIYEQYF

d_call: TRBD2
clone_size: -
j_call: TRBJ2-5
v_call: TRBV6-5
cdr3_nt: TGTGCCAGCAGACTAGCGGGAGATCAGGAGACCCAGTACTTC
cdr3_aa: CASRLAGDQETQYF

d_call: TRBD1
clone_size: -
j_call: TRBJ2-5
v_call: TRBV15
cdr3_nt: TGTGCCACCAGACTGACCGGGACAGGGGGCGAGACCCAGTACTTC
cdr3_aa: CATRLTGTGGETQYF

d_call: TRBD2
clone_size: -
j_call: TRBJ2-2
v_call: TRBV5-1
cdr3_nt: TGCGCCAGCAGCTTGGCCGCTAGCGGAACAACCGGGGAGCTGTTTTTT
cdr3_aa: CASSLAASGTTGELFF

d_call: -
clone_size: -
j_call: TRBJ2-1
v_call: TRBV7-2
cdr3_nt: TGTGCCAGCAGCTCCATACCCAGAAGGGGTTACAATGAGCAGTTCTTC
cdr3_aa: CASSSIPRRGYNEQFF

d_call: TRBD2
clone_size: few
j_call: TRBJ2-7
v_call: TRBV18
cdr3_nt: TGTGCCAGCTCACCACCGGGGACTAGCGCTCTCTACGAGCAGTACTTC
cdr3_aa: CASSPPGTSALYEQYF

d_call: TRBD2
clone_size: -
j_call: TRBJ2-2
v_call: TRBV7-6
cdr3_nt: TGTGCCAGCAACCCTGAACTAGCGGCGAACACCGGGGAGCTGTTTTTT
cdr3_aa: CASNPELAANTGELFF

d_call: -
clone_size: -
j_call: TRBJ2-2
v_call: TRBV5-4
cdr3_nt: TGTGCCAGCAGCGGCCGACAGGACGGGGGGGAGCTGTTTTTT
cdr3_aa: CASSGRQDGGELFF

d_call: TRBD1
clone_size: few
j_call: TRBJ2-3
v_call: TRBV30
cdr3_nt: TGTGCCTGGAGTCCCACAGGGGCGGGTACGCAGTATTTT
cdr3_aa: CAWSPTGAGTQYF

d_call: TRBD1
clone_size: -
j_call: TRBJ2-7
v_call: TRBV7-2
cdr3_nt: TGTGCCAGCAGCGCGGACAGGGGGCGGACCGAGCAGTACTTC
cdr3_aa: CASSADRGRTEQYF

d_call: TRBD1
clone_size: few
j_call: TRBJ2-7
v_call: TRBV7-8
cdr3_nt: TGTGCCAGCAGCTCCCGACAGGGCCCCAGTGTAGGGCAGTACTTC
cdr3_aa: CASSSRQGPSVGQYF

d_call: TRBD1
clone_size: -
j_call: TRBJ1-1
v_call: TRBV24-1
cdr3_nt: TGTGCCACCAGGCCCACGGACAGGGAGAACACTGAAGCTTTCTTT
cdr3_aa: CATRPTDRENTEAFF

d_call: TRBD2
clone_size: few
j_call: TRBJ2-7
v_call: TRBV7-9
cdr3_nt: TGTGCCAGCAGCTTAGTTCCTAGCGGGAACCACGAGCAGTACTTC
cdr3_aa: CASSLVPSGNHEQYF

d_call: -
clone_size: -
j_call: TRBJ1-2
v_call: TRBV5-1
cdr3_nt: TGCGCCAGCAGCTTAGGACAAAACTATGGCTACACCTTC
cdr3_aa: CASSLGQNYGYTF

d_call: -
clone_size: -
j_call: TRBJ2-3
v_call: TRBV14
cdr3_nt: TGTGCCAGCAGCCGATTCCGGGAGCTTTTACGCACAGATACGCAGTATTTT
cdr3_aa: CASSRFRELLRTDTQYF

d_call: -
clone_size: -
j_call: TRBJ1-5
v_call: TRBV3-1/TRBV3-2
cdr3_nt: TGTGCCAGCAGCCAAGACAGAGTATGGGAGTATAGCAATCAGCCCCAGCATTTT
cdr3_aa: CASSQDRVWEYSNQPQHF

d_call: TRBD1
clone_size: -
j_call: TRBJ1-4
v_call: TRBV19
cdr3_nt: TGTGCCAGTAGGGACAGGCAGGGGAAAAAACTGTTTTTT
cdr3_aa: CASRDRQGKKLFF

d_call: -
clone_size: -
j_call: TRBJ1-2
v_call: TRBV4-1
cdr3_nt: TGCGCCAGCAGCCGACCGGGATCCGAAAAAGGGGGCTACACCTTC
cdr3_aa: CASSRPGSEKGGYTF

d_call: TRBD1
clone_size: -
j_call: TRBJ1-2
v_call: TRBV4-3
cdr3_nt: TGCGCCAGCAGCCAAGATAACGGGAGGGGGCATAACTATGGCTACACCTTC
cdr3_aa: CASSQDNGRGHNYGYTF

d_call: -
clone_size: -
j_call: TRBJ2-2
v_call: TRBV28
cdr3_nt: TGTGCCAGCACCTTACAGGGTATCAGCACCGGGGAGCTGTTTTTT
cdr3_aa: CASTLQGISTGELFF

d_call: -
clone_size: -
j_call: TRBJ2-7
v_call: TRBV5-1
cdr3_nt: TGCGCCAGCAGCTTGGCCGAGTCCTACGAGCAGTACTTC
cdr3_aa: CASSLAESYEQYF

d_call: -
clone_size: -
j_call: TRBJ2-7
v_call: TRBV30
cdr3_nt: TGTGCCTGGCACGCCGGTCGAGGAGGGGTTCACAACGAGCAGTACTTC
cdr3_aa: CAWHAGRGGVHNEQYF

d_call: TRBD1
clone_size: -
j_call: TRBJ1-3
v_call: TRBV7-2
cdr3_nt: TGTGCCAGCAGCCTCGGGACAGCCCGCGCCATATATTTT
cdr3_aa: CASSLGTARAIYF

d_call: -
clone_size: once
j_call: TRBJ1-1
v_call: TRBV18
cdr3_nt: TGTGCCAGCTCACCACCCTCAGGGAAGGTGAACACTGAAGCTTTCTTT
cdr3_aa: CASSPPSGKVNTEAFF

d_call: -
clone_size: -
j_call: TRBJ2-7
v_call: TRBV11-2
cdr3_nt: TGTGCCAGCACCCCGACTCAGTTTTCCTACGAGCAGTACTTC
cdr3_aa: CASTPTQFSYEQYF

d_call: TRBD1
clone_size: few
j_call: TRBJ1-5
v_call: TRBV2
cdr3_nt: TGTGCCAGCAGTACCGGGACAGGGGCCATTTCGGCCCAGCATTTT
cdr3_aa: CASSTGTGAISAQHF

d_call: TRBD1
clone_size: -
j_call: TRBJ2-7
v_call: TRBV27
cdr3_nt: TGTGCCAGCAGTCCGGACAGGGGCGCAGGGTACGAGCAGTACTTC
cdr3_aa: CASSPDRGAGYEQYF

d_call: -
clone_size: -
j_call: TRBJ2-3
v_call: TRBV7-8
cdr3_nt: TGTGCCAGCAGCCGTGAGGCGGGGTATCAGGATACGCAGTATTTT
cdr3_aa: CASSREAGYQDTQYF

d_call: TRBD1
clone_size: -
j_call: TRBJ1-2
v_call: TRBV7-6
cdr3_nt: TGTGCCAGCAGCTTGGGACAGAACTATGGCTACACCTTC
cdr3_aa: CASSLGQNYGYTF

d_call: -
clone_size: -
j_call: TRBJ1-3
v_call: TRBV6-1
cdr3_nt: TGTGCCAGCAGTGATTGGAGTAGCTCTGGAAACACCATATATTTT
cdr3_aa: CASSDWSSSGNTIYF

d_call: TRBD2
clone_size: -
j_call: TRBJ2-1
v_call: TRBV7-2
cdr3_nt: TGTGCCAGCAGCTTACGATGGGCGGGAGGGCCGCATGAGCAGTTCTTC
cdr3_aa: CASSLRWAGGPHEQFF

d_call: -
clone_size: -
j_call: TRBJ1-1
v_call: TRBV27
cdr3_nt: TGTGCCAGCAGCCCATTGACCGAGGGGGTAGGAACTGAAGCTTTCTTT
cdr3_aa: CASSPLTEGVGTEAFF